A single sample gave rise to the 14 T cell receptor beta chains below, sequenced in a study of Ad26.COV2.S vaccination and SARS-CoV-2 variants. Treatment denoted: 15 to 20 received Ad26.COV2.S at low or high dose, single or two shots; roughly 5 received placebo; per-sample allocation not given. Specimen acquisition occurred on day 63 following the initial vaccine or placebo injection. Only in-frame clones appear in the TCRdb table, and some are missing; sequencing was by immunoSEQ multiplex PCR. The data contain around 300,000 clones, roughly 90% of them singletons. The sequencing used peripheral blood, collected in a trial of Ad26.COV2.S vaccine versus placebo. Every receptor here comes from a person between 18 and 65 years old who received the Ad26.COV2.S COVID-19 vaccine or a placebo.

V is TRBV4-3 and J is TRBJ2-1; 10 bases agree with TRBD2. Looked up from germline, CDR1 is LGHNA and CDR2 is YSLEER. V was pared by 0 bases and J by 7 bases, with 3 bases of the junction left unmatched. The CDR3 covers 15 residues. This chain's CDR3 is CASSQDRTSGNEQFF. As DNA, the CDR3 is TGCGCCAGCAGCCAAGATCGGACTAGCGGAAATGAGCAGTTCTTC.

V gene TRBV6-5 combines with J gene TRBJ1-5, with D tentatively TRBD1 (5 bases). Looked up from germline, CDR1 is MNHEY and CDR2 is SVGAGI. The CDR3 extends over 14 amino acids. V was trimmed by 2 bases and J by 5 bases, leaving 10 bases between them. The CDR3 nucleotides read TGTGCCAGCAGTTACGGCAGGGCAGATCAGCCCCAGCATTTT. This sequence encodes CASSYGRADQPQHF.

The chain employs TRBV5-1 and TRBJ2-1, with 7 positions matching TRBD1. Per the germline V gene, CDR1 is SGHRS and CDR2 is YFSETQ. The CDR3 totals 14 residues. V trimming: 2 bases; J trimming: 3 bases; junction bases outside the gene matches: 2. CDR3 region: CASSFQGDYNEQFF. For the CDR3, the DNA is TGCGCCAGCAGCTTTCAGGGGGACTACAATGAGCAGTTCTTC.

The chain combines TRBV3-1 (or the pseudogene TRBV3-2) with TRBJ1-6; 9 bases map to TRBD1. CDR1 and CDR2 from the germline V gene are LGHDT and YNNKEL (reference sequence). With V trimmed by 4 bases and J by 17 bases, 6 bases remained unmatched. The CDR3 sequence is 12 residues long. CDR3 coding DNA: TGTGCCAGCAGCCCCGGGACAGGGCTTATCCACTTT. This codes for CASSPGTGLIHF.

V is TRBV27 and J is TRBJ1-1; a weak D match, TRBD1 (5 bases). Trimming cost V 5 bases and J 4 bases, with 17 bases left between them. The CDR3 sequence is 15 residues long. Germline assignment: CDR1 MNHEY and CDR2 SMNVEV (reference sequence). CDR3 nucleotide sequence: TGTGCCAGCAGTCCCCTACTCCGACAGTTCACTGAAGCTTTCTTT. This codes for CASSPLLRQFTEAFF.

The chain links TRBV5-4 to TRBJ2-2, with TRBD1 matching 8 bases. This CDR3 is built from 15 residues. V was clipped by 3 bases and J by 7 bases; unmatched bases: 8. CDR1 and CDR2 from the germline V gene are SGHNT and YYREEE (reference sequence). The DNA of the CDR3 is TGTGCCAGCAGCTCGCGGACAGGGCAGGTCGGGGAGCTGTTTTTT. As protein: CASSSRTGQVGELFF.

V is TRBV4-3 and J is TRBJ2-1; 11 bases map to TRBD2. This CDR3 spans 15 amino acids. The V gene's germline CDR1 is LGHNA and CDR2 YSLEER. With 4 bases clipped from V and 7 bases from J, the junction kept 6 bases outside the gene matches. DNA for the CDR3: TGCGCCAGCAGCCTTGGGACTAGCGGACAAAATGAGCAGTTCTTC. Its translation: CASSLGTSGQNEQFF.

This clone came up a few times. The chain links TRBV4-1 to TRBJ1-6; D is unresolved. V was cut by 1 base and J by 4 bases, with 17 bases left in between. The CDR3 is 18 amino acids. Germline CDR1 reads MGHRA; CDR2 reads YSYEKL. The CDR3: CASSQAIGWGRYNSPLHF. CDR3 bases: TGCGCCAGCAGCCAAGCGATTGGGTGGGGAAGATATAATTCACCCCTCCACTTT.

V gene TRBV6-2 or TRBV6-3 combines with J gene TRBJ2-5; D gene ambiguous. This CDR3 spans 13 amino acids. The V and J ends lost 2 bases and 3 bases respectively, with 7 bases between them. Per the germline V gene, CDR1 is MNHEY and CDR2 is SVGEGT. The CDR3 sequence: CASSYPPKETQYF. In DNA form, the CDR3 reads TGTGCCAGCAGTTACCCTCCGAAAGAGACCCAGTACTTC.

The V and J genes are TRBV7-8 and TRBJ1-2; D ambiguous. CDR3 length equals 14 residues. Trimming shortened V by 2 bases and J by 4 bases, and 11 bases separated the two germline ends. CDR1 is SGHVS and CDR2 is FQNEAQ in the germline V gene. The CDR3 sequence: CASSLSKGSYGYTF. The CDR3 nucleotides read TGTGCCAGCAGCTTAAGTAAGGGATCCTATGGCTACACCTTC.

The V and J genes are TRBV28 and TRBJ1-1; D ambiguous. Trimming stripped 5 bases from V and 6 bases from J, with 7 bases between. Germline values: CDR1 MDHEN, CDR2 SYDVKM. The CDR3 length is 11 residues. CDR3 in DNA: TGTGCCAGCAGTCGTTGGGCTGAAGCTTTCTTT. Translation: CASSRWAEAFF.

This chain connects TRBV3-1 (or the pseudogene TRBV3-2) to TRBJ2-3; D perhaps matches TRBD1 (5 bases). This CDR3 has 16 residues. V lost 0 bases, J lost 2 bases, and 12 bases lay in between. Germline V CDR1 and CDR2: LGHDT, YNNKEL (reference sequence). DNA for the CDR3: TGTGCCAGCAGCCAAGATTACACAGGATCCACAGATACGCAGTATTTT. It yields the protein CASSQDYTGSTDTQYF.

This chain joins TRBV12-3 or TRBV12-4 and TRBJ1-2; possible D gene TRBD1, 6 bases. V was pared by 8 bases and J by 5 bases, with 12 bases between. The CDR3 spans 12 residues. The CDR3 nucleotides are TGTGCCAGCGGGGGGGACACTTATGGCTACACCTTC. As protein: CASGGDTYGYTF.

This clone is a singleton in its sample. J is TRBJ1-1 and V is TRBV29-1; the D is unclear. In germline, CDR1 is SQVTM, CDR2 ANQGSEA. CDR3 length equals 11 residues. The V end lost 2 bases, the J end lost 6 bases, and 7 bases lay between the germline ends. The CDR3 coding sequence is TGCAGCGTTGAACTGCTGGCTGAAGCTTTCTTT. Translating gives CSVELLAEAFF.